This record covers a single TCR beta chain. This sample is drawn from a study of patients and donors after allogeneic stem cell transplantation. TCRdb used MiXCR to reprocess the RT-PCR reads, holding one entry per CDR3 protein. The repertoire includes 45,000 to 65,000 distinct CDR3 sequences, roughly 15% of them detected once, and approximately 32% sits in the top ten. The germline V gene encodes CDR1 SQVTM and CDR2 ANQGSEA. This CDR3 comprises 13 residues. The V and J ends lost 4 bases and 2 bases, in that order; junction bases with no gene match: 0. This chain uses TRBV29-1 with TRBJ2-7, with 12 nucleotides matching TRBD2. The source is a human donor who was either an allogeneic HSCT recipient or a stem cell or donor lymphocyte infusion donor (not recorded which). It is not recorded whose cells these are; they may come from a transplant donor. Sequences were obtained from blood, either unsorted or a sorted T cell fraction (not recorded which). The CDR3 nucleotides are TGCAGCGTTGCTAGCGGGAGGGCCTACGAGCAGTACTTC. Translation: CSVASGRAYEQYF.